Presented here are 24 T cell receptor beta chains from one specimen sequenced in a study of T-cell reconstitution after alpha-beta-depleted transplantation in children. Construction of the TCRbeta library involved unique molecular identifiers. TCRdb re-derived calls from the PCR reads in MiXCR, one entry per CDR3 protein. The data show 350,000 to 450,000 distinct CDR3 sequences, over 20% seen once. Sequences were derived from PBMCs from the stem cell graft donor, sampled from the stem cell graft. Receptors were obtained from a human donor who donated a stem cell graft to a child with acute myeloid leukemia.

This chain links TRBV5-1 with TRBJ2-1; 8 nucleotides match TRBD2. The CDR3 is 16 residues long. With V trimmed by 5 bases and J by 6 bases, 13 bases remained unmatched. Germline V CDR1 and CDR2: SGHRS, YFSETQ. The CDR3 reads CASSFTSGSNGNEQFF. CDR3 bases: TGCGCCAGCAGTTTTACCAGCGGGAGTAACGGCAATGAGCAGTTCTTC.

This chain connects TRBV20-1 to TRBJ2-5; 7 nucleotides match TRBD2. V shed 3 bases, J shed 4 bases, and the junction held 11 bases outside the gene matches. There are 15 residues in the CDR3. From germline, CDR1 is DFQATT and CDR2 SNEGSKA (reference sequence). The CDR3 here is CSASVVGGPGETQYF. The DNA of the CDR3 is TGCAGTGCTAGTGTAGTGGGAGGGCCGGGAGAGACCCAGTACTTC.

This clonotype has a handful of counts. The gene calls are TRBV25-1 and TRBJ2-7, with D possibly matching TRBD2 (5 bases). CDR3 length: 16 residues. The germline gives CDR1 MGHDK, CDR2 SYGVNS. The V gene lost 5 bases and the J gene lost 3 bases, with 20 bases spanning the gap. CDR3 in DNA: TGTGCCAGCAGTCCGCCCAGCCTCTCTAGCTTCTACGAGCAGTACTTC. Encoded protein: CASSPPSLSSFYEQYF.

This clonotype has more than one count but fewer than ten. J is TRBJ1-1 and V is TRBV29-1, with D perhaps TRBD1 (6 bases). CDR1 and CDR2 (germline): SQVTM, ANQGSEA. This CDR3 is 13 amino acids long. The V end lost 3 bases, the J end lost 3 bases, and 11 bases lay between the germline ends. The CDR3 here is CSVDQTGHTEAFF. The CDR3 bases are TGCAGCGTTGATCAGACAGGACACACTGAAGCTTTCTTT.

The J gene is TRBJ2-3, the V gene TRBV15, with D perhaps matching TRBD1 (6 bases). Trimming removed 0 bases from V and 9 bases from J, with 16 bases in between. CDR3 size: 15 residues. From germline, CDR1 is LNHNV and CDR2 YYDKDF (reference sequence). The CDR3 DNA reads as TGTGCCACCAGCAGAGAAACCGGGACATTAAGCACGCAGTATTTT. Protein: CATSRETGTLSTQYF.

In this sample, this clonotype turned up a few times. V gene TRBV12-3 or TRBV12-4 combines with J gene TRBJ1-2, with 10 positions matching TRBD1. V lost 5 bases to trimming and J lost 2 bases; unmatched junction nucleotides: 2. The CDR3 is 14 amino acids. CDR3 protein: CASSPTGGNYGYTF. The CDR3 DNA sequence: TGTGCCAGCAGTCCGACAGGGGGCAACTATGGCTACACCTTC.

This clonotype was counted between two and nine times. This chain joins TRBV28 and TRBJ2-3; maybe TRBD1 (5 bases). Germline CDR1 reads MDHEN; CDR2 reads SYDVKM. Trimming cost V 3 bases and J 1 base, with 8 bases left between them. The CDR3 contains 14 residues. CDR3 protein: CASSFGAGTDTQYF. The CDR3 DNA reads as TGTGCCAGCAGTTTTGGGGCAGGCACAGATACGCAGTATTTT.

V gene TRBV19 combines with J gene TRBJ2-6, with TRBD2 as a possible D gene (6 bases). V was clipped by 3 bases and J by 0 bases, with 15 bases between them. The CDR3 runs 18 residues. Germline V gene data show CDR1 as LNHDA and CDR2 as SQIVND (reference sequence). The CDR3 spells CASSMLRDLSSGANVLTF. CDR3 DNA sequence: TGTGCCAGTAGTATGCTCCGGGACTTGAGCTCTGGGGCCAACGTCCTGACTTTC.

This clonotype was picked up many times. The chain is built from TRBV6-4 and TRBJ2-1; the D is unclear. CDR1 and CDR2 from the germline V gene are MRHNA and SNTAGT. The CDR3 is 15 amino acids. Trimming removed 3 bases at V and 5 bases at J, with 14 bases between. The CDR3 is CASSDSAHKNNEQFF. CDR3 bases: TGTGCCAGCAGTGATTCAGCTCACAAAAACAATGAGCAGTTCTTC.

This chain joins TRBV12-3 or TRBV12-4 and TRBJ2-7; 8 nucleotides agree with TRBD2. The length of the CDR3 is 15 residues. V was clipped by 1 base and J by 3 bases; unmatched bases: 5. CDR3 region: CASSLVLAENYEQYF. DNA for the CDR3: TGTGCCAGCAGTTTAGTACTAGCGGAAAACTACGAGCAGTACTTC.

This clonotype was observed a handful of times. The CDR3 here is CSARLAAEQFF. The CDR3 DNA reads as TGCAGTGCTAGACTAGCGGCAGAGCAGTTCTTC. The gene calls are TRBV20-1 and TRBJ2-1; the match to TRBD2 covers 7 bases. Germline V gene lookup returns CDR1 DFQATT and CDR2 SNEGSKA (reference sequence). Trimming removed 2 bases from V and 10 bases from J; junction bases left unmatched: 2. CDR3 size: 11 residues.

This clonotype was counted at least ten times. This chain connects TRBV12-3 or TRBV12-4 to TRBJ2-1; D possibly corresponds to TRBD2 (5 bases). This CDR3 region has 13 residues. V was clipped by 3 bases and J by 6 bases, with 9 bases between them. CDR3 in amino acids: CASSLSGPNEQFF. The CDR3 DNA reads TGTGCCAGCAGTTTGAGCGGCCCCAATGAGCAGTTCTTC.

In this sample, this clonotype turned up many times. This chain connects TRBV12-3 or TRBV12-4 to TRBJ2-1; 9 bases fit TRBD2. V trimming: 6 bases; J trimming: 1 base; junction bases outside the gene matches: 4. The CDR3 loop spans 15 amino acids. Here the CDR3 reads CASRSLAGSYNEQFF. As DNA, the CDR3 is TGTGCCAGCAGATCCCTAGCGGGATCCTACAATGAGCAGTTCTTC.

This chain connects TRBV10-3 to TRBJ1-1; TRBD1 aligns across 7 bases. Germline V gives CDR1 ENHRY, CDR2 SYGVKD. V shed 3 bases and J 1 base; nucleotides not matched to a gene: 5. This CDR3 is 15 amino acids long. CDR3 amino acids: CAISEGRTGNTEAFF. DNA of the CDR3: TGTGCCATCAGTGAAGGTCGGACAGGGAACACTGAAGCTTTCTTT.

There are a few counts of this clonotype. This sequence joins TRBV11-3 and TRBJ2-7, with 14 bases aligning to TRBD2. The V gene's germline CDR1 is SGHNT and CDR2 YENEEA. The CDR3 runs to 15 residues. The V gene end was trimmed by 1 base and the J gene end by 6 bases; junction bases not matched to a gene: 2. The CDR3 spells CASSLGLAGGFEQYF. The CDR3 DNA follows: TGTGCCAGCAGCTTAGGACTAGCGGGAGGGTTCGAGCAGTACTTC.

This clonotype showed up just a few times. The chain has TRBV6-1 and TRBJ1-6; 8 bases are shared with TRBD1. CDR1 and CDR2 from the germline V gene are MNHNS and SASEGT. Trimming at V came to 6 bases and at J to 6 bases, leaving 7 bases not matched to a gene. The CDR3 runs to 15 residues. CDR3 sequence reads: CASRPDRGLNSPLHF. In DNA, the CDR3 is TGTGCCAGCAGACCTGACAGGGGTCTTAATTCACCCCTCCACTTT.

The rearrangement joins TRBV6-1 to TRBJ2-7, with D perhaps TRBD1 (6 bases). This CDR3 is 15 amino acids long. Trimming took 4 bases from V and 1 from J, leaving 14 bases between them. Germline V gene data show CDR1 as MNHNS and CDR2 as SASEGT. CDR3 region: CASSARDTNSYEQYF. For the CDR3, the DNA is TGTGCCAGCAGTGCCCGGGACACCAATTCCTACGAGCAGTACTTC.

In its sample, this clonotype was seen many times. The chain joins TRBV7-8 to TRBJ1-5, with TRBD1 matching 7 bases. This CDR3 has 19 amino acids. The V segment lost 1 base and the J segment 3 bases; nucleotides outside the gene matches: 15. Germline V lookup: CDR1 SGHVS, CDR2 FQNEAQ. DNA for the CDR3: TGTGCCAGCAGCTTAGGGGTCTTACCCCGACAGGGTGTCAATCAGCCCCAGCATTTT. Encoded protein: CASSLGVLPRQGVNQPQHF. Looking up the rest from reference TRBV7-8 and TRBJ1-5 gives the full variable domain: GAGVSQSPRYKVAKRGQDVALRCDPISGHVSLFWYQQALGQGPEFLTYFQNEAQLDKSGLPSDRFFAERPEGSVSTLKIQRTQQEDSAVYLCASSLGVLPRQGVNQPQHFGDGTRLSIL.

The chain joins TRBV27 to TRBJ2-7; D gene unclear. Per germline, CDR1 MNHEY and CDR2 SMNVEV (reference sequence). Trimming took off 6 bases at V and 3 bases at J, with 12 bases between the two ends. The CDR3 totals 13 residues. CDR3 in amino acids: CASSPIGFYEQYF. The CDR3 DNA follows: TGTGCCAGCAGCCCGATTGGGTTCTACGAGCAGTACTTC.

CDR3 sequence (DNA): TGTGCCACCAGTGACCAAGACGCAATGGGGTCCGTTGGCTACGGGGAGGATGAGCAGTTCTTC. This encodes CATSDQDAMGSVGYGEDEQFF. The rearrangement links TRBV24-1 to TRBJ2-1, with D tentatively TRBD2 (6 bases). Germline V gives CDR1 KGHDR, CDR2 SFDVKD. The CDR3 sequence is 21 residues long. V lost 4 bases to trimming and J lost 8 bases, with 35 bases between them.

The chain employs TRBV29-1 and TRBJ1-2; maybe TRBD1 (5 bases). Per germline, CDR1 SQVTM and CDR2 ANQGSEA. Between the trimmed V and J ends, which lost 4 bases and 5 bases, there was a span of 14 bases. The CDR3 is 13 amino acids. Here the CDR3 DNA reads TGCAGCGTTGGATTCCTTGGGGCGTATGGCTACACCTTC. Its translation: CSVGFLGAYGYTF.

In this sample, this clonotype turned up a few times. The rearrangement uses TRBV7-2 and TRBJ2-2; D is possibly TRBD2 (5 bases). CDR3 size: 16 residues. Germline CDR1 reads SGHTA; CDR2 reads FQGNSA. V lost 2 bases, J lost 7 bases, and 17 bases lay in between. This CDR3 is CASSLLPRRGNGELFF. CDR3 coding DNA: TGTGCCAGCAGCTTACTCCCCCGAAGAGGGAACGGGGAGCTGTTTTTT.

This chain links TRBV6-2 or TRBV6-3 with TRBJ1-1, with TRBD1 as a possible D gene (6 bases). The CDR3 totals 15 residues. V was pared by 2 bases and J by 2 bases, with 12 bases between. Germline CDR1 is MNHEY and CDR2 is SVGEGT. The CDR3, as DNA: TGTGCCAGCAGTTACCCGGGACACCGAAACACTGAAGCTTTCTTT. Amino acids: CASSYPGHRNTEAFF.

This chain joins TRBV11-2 and TRBJ1-1; D is undetermined. The V end was cut by 1 base, the J end by 5 bases, with 14 bases between. This CDR3 spans 15 amino acids. Germline V gene data show CDR1 as SGHAT and CDR2 as FQNNGV. Written as DNA, the CDR3 is TGTGCCAGCAGCTTAGGAACCTTGAGAGGGACTGAAGCTTTCTTT. Encoded protein: CASSLGTLRGTEAFF. Full variable domain (missing parts from reference TRBV11-2 and TRBJ1-1): EAGVAQSPRYKIIEKRQSVAFWCNPISGHATLYWYQQILGQGPKLLIQFQNNGVVDDSQLPKDRFSAERLKGVDSTLKIQPAKLEDSAVYLCASSLGTLRGTEAFFGQGTRLTVV.